The rows below give T cell receptor beta chains drawn from one sample of a study of control samples from healthy donors and cancer patients. Sequencing used immunoSEQ multiplex PCR; TCRdb keeps in-frame clones, though not all of them. The sample lists some 89,000 clones; more than 75% were seen once. What was sequenced was blood. Every receptor here comes from a man younger than 40 in good health. CDR3s include the opening cysteine and the closing phenylalanine or tryptophan.

J: TRBJ2-2
V: TRBV7-3
CDR3: CASSLRTGRTGELFF

J: TRBJ1-1
V: TRBV6-6
CDR3: CASSLGQGTEAFF

J: TRBJ2-7
V: TRBV24-1
CDR3: CATSVARDRGYRRGYEQYF

J: TRBJ1-2
V: TRBV11-1
CDR3: CASSPDRDYGYTF

J: TRBJ1-1
V: TRBV19
CDR3: CASRFQGEAFF

J: TRBJ2-3
V: TRBV10-3
CDR3: CAIKEGGEDTQYF

J: TRBJ2-7
V: TRBV7-9
CDR3: CASRTHSAGTSYEQYF

J: TRBJ2-1
V: TRBV29-1
CDR3: CSVSTGGGPYNEQFF

J: TRBJ1-1
V: TRBV7-2
CDR3: CASSPQGYTEAFF

J: TRBJ2-3
V: TRBV6-5
CDR3: CASSFRTADTQYF

J: TRBJ2-2
V: TRBV14
CDR3: CASRSQGVTGELFF

J: TRBJ2-5
V: TRBV27
CDR3: CASGETRGARETQYF

J: TRBJ2-3
V: TRBV30
CDR3: CAWRTGQPSRDTQYF

J: TRBJ2-5
V: TRBV19
CDR3: CASSESGWETQYF

J: TRBJ1-1
V: TRBV6-2/TRBV6-3
CDR3: CASSYTGQSTEAFF

J: TRBJ1-6
V: TRBV10-3
CDR3: CAISESGGLLHF

J: TRBJ2-7
V: TRBV25-1
CDR3: CASSDPSSSYEQYF

J: TRBJ1-1
V: TRBV30
CDR3: CACTIGTGGTEAFF

J: TRBJ2-7
V: TRBV6-1
CDR3: CASSEARGSYEQYF

J: TRBJ1-5
V: TRBV7-9
CDR3: CASSYTGISQPQHF

J: TRBJ2-3
V: TRBV3-1/TRBV3-2
CDR3: CASSQAEWDTQYF

J: TRBJ2-3
V: TRBV7-2
CDR3: CASSLGTAHTDTQYF

J: TRBJ1-2
V: TRBV7-9
CDR3: CASSSYRANGYTF

J: TRBJ2-1
V: TRBV5-8
CDR3: CASSRTGGRYNEQFF

J: TRBJ2-7
V: TRBV4-2
CDR3: CASSQGITARSSEQYF

J: TRBJ2-6
V: TRBV9
CDR3: CASGGQISSGANVLTF

J: TRBJ2-1
V: TRBV5-1
CDR3: CASSTGPYNEQFF

J: TRBJ2-7
V: TRBV5-4
CDR3: CASSLRSGGENEQYF

J: TRBJ1-2
V: TRBV7-3
CDR3: CASSLNLDRPNYGYTF

J: TRBJ2-3
V: TRBV5-5
CDR3: CASSFIGTSPDTQYF

J: TRBJ1-1
V: TRBV14
CDR3: CASSPRTGGAFF

J: TRBJ2-5
V: TRBV11-2
CDR3: CASSLVWRTQETQYF

J: TRBJ2-2
V: TRBV5-1
CDR3: CASSLSRPNTGELFF

J: TRBJ2-5
V: TRBV4-1
CDR3: CASSQDKGGPIVKETQYF

J: TRBJ1-4
V: TRBV7-9
CDR3: CASSSGDTEKLFF

J: TRBJ1-6
V: TRBV5-1
CDR3: CASAPGQGNSPLHF

J: TRBJ2-2
V: TRBV27
CDR3: CASSLSTSGGVVFF

J: TRBJ2-5
V: TRBV12-3/TRBV12-4
CDR3: CASSLAGVETQYF

J: TRBJ1-1
V: TRBV5-4
CDR3: CASSSASPTANTEAFF

J: TRBJ2-1
V: TRBV13
CDR3: CASSKSGDNEQFF

J: TRBJ1-4
V: TRBV5-1
CDR3: CASSFGFREEKLFF

J: TRBJ2-5
V: TRBV6-1
CDR3: CASSDRGRETQYF

J: TRBJ2-7
V: TRBV29-1
CDR3: CSVRTGEKYEQYF

J: TRBJ1-1
V: TRBV18
CDR3: CASSTGQGNTEAFF

J: TRBJ2-3
V: TRBV6-2/TRBV6-3
CDR3: CASSLRLTDTQYF

J: TRBJ2-5
V: TRBV30
CDR3: CAWSRGSGETQYF

J: TRBJ1-5
V: TRBV6-5
CDR3: CASGQQPPGNQPQHF

J: TRBJ2-3
V: TRBV5-1
CDR3: CASSLGTAGTDTQYF

J: TRBJ2-3
V: TRBV3-1/TRBV3-2
CDR3: CASSPTSGSTDTQYF

J: TRBJ1-1
V: TRBV6-4
CDR3: CASSDREVTEAFF

J: TRBJ1-5
V: TRBV15
CDR3: CATRMGFYSNQPQHF

J: TRBJ1-1
V: TRBV7-9
CDR3: CASSLALVGGGTEAFF

J: TRBJ1-5
V: TRBV5-1
CDR3: CASSSGTENQPQHF

J: TRBJ1-5
V: TRBV21-1
CDR3: CASSIYRQGPNQPQHF

J: TRBJ2-1
V: TRBV5-1
CDR3: CASSFPGQGTTYNEQFF

J: TRBJ1-1
V: TRBV18
CDR3: CASSQGQTGGTEAFF